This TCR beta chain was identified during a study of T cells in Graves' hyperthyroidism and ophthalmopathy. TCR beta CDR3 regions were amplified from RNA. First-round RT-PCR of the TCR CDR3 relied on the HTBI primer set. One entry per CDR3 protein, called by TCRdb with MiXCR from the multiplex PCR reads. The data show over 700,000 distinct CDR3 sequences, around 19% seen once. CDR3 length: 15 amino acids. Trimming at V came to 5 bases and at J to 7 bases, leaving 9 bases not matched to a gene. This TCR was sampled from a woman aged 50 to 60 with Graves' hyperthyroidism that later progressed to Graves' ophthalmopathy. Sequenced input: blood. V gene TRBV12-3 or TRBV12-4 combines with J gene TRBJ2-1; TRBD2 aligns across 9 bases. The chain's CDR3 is CASSAHSGSWNEQFF. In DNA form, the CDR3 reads TGTGCCAGCAGTGCCCATAGCGGGAGTTGGAATGAGCAGTTCTTC.